A selection of T cell receptor beta chains follows, all from one sample in a study of technical replicates of blood from several donors. TCRdb's table, derived via immunoSEQ multiplex PCR, lists solely in-frame clones and lacks some. Counted here are about 76,000 clones, around 94% occurring once; the ten biggest clones make up over 0.35%. Sequenced input: T cells isolated from PBMCs. The origin of the receptors is a human donor in good health. CDR3s include the opening cysteine and the closing phenylalanine or tryptophan. The D gene is left open where the match is weak. Clone sizes are given selectively: once, few, many, or a class where the clone is expanded.

size: few; J: TRBJ1-4; D: NA; V: TRBV7-7; CDR3: CASSLGRSRGEKLFF; DNA: TGTGCCAGCAGCTTAGGTCGGTCCAGGGGTGAAAAACTGTTTTTT
size: NA; J: TRBJ2-7; D: TRBD1; V: TRBV9; CDR3: CASSLGQNPTYEQYF; DNA: TGTGCCAGCAGCTTGGGACAGAATCCCACCTACGAGCAGTACTTC
size: NA; J: TRBJ2-1; D: TRBD2; V: TRBV2; CDR3: CASSEIAGAYNEQFF; DNA: TGTGCCAGCAGTGAAATAGCGGGGGCCTACAATGAGCAGTTCTTC
size: NA; J: TRBJ1-2; D: TRBD1; V: TRBV11-2; CDR3: CASSLVTGDYGYTF; DNA: TGTGCCAGCAGCTTAGTAACAGGGGACTATGGCTACACCTTC
size: NA; J: TRBJ2-5; D: NA; V: TRBV7-9; CDR3: CASSLEGVKTQYF; DNA: TGTGCCAGCAGCTTAGAAGGGGTCAAGACCCAGTACTTC
size: NA; J: TRBJ1-3; D: NA; V: TRBV5-1; CDR3: CASSLELGAMSGNTIYF; DNA: TGCGCCAGCAGCTTGGAGCTGGGGGCTATGAGTGGAAACACCATATATTTT
size: NA; J: TRBJ1-5; D: NA; V: TRBV6-5; CDR3: CASSFEQGRPQHF; DNA: TGTGCCAGCAGTTTTGAACAGGGTCGGCCCCAGCATTTT
size: NA; J: TRBJ1-1; D: TRBD1; V: TRBV28; CDR3: CASSLRDRVTEAFF; DNA: TGTGCCAGCAGTCTCCGGGACAGGGTGACTGAAGCTTTCTTT
size: NA; J: TRBJ2-6; D: NA; V: TRBV6-1; CDR3: CASSEFIAGGNVLTF; DNA: TGTGCCAGCAGTGAGTTCATTGCAGGTGGCAACGTCCTGACTTTC
size: once; J: TRBJ1-4; D: NA; V: TRBV28; CDR3: CASSFQGTPYEKLFF; DNA: TGTGCCAGCAGTTTTCAGGGGACACCCTATGAAAAACTGTTTTTT
size: NA; J: TRBJ1-1; D: NA; V: TRBV2; CDR3: CASSEGQLNTEAFF; DNA: TGTGCCAGCAGTGAAGGACAGCTGAACACTGAAGCTTTCTTT
size: NA; J: TRBJ2-1; D: NA; V: TRBV5-1; CDR3: CASSLSSSSYNEQFF; DNA: TGCGCCAGCAGCTTGAGTAGCAGTTCGTACAATGAGCAGTTCTTC
size: NA; J: TRBJ2-1; D: TRBD2; V: TRBV6-5; CDR3: CASSLASGGYNEQFF; DNA: TGTGCCAGCAGTTTAGCTAGCGGGGGGTACAATGAGCAGTTCTTC
size: NA; J: TRBJ2-6; D: NA; V: TRBV7-9; CDR3: CASHGPYSGANVLTF; DNA: TGTGCCAGCCATGGCCCGTACTCTGGGGCCAACGTCCTGACTTTC
size: once; J: TRBJ2-1; D: TRBD2; V: TRBV7-8; CDR3: CASSLDGRAGNEQFF; DNA: TGTGCCAGCAGCTTAGACGGGAGGGCCGGAAATGAGCAGTTCTTC
size: NA; J: TRBJ1-2; D: TRBD1; V: TRBV19; CDR3: CASSTRDRRRDGYTF; DNA: TGTGCCAGTAGTACCAGGGACAGGCGACGGGATGGCTACACCTTC
size: few; J: TRBJ1-3; D: NA; V: TRBV30; CDR3: CAWRGEQNDGNTIYF; DNA: TGTGCCTGGAGAGGGGAACAGAATGATGGAAACACCATATATTTT
size: once; J: TRBJ1-2; D: TRBD1; V: TRBV30; CDR3: CAWIRTGFYYTF; DNA: TGTGCCTGGATCCGGACAGGGTTTTACTACACCTTC
size: NA; J: TRBJ2-1; D: TRBD2; V: TRBV28; CDR3: CASSPPGLAGHEQFF; DNA: TGTGCCAGCAGCCCACCGGGACTAGCGGGACATGAGCAGTTCTTC
size: NA; J: TRBJ1-2; D: TRBD1; V: TRBV28; CDR3: CASTPRQGGIYGYTF; DNA: TGTGCCAGCACCCCCCGACAGGGTGGGATCTATGGCTACACCTTC
size: NA; J: TRBJ2-7; D: NA; V: TRBV28; CDR3: CASSPPTAYYEQYF; DNA: TGTGCCAGCAGCCCCCCGACAGCGTACTACGAGCAGTACTTC
size: once; J: TRBJ2-7; D: NA; V: TRBV5-4; CDR3: CASSSTSYEQYF; DNA: TGTGCCAGCAGCTCGACATCCTACGAGCAGTACTTC